The 9 T cell receptor beta chains below come from one sample, sequenced in a study of OX40 agonist ivuxolimab in advanced cancers. Sequencing used immunoSEQ multiplex PCR; TCRdb keeps in-frame clones, though not all of them. The data contain about 26,000 clones, 83% of them singletons. The sample in question was CD4+ or CD8+ T cells sorted from blood, obtained in a trial of the OX40 agonist ivuxolimab. These receptors originate from an adult with an advanced solid tumor such as melanoma, head and neck, liver or kidney cancer.

V and J are TRBV6-5 and TRBJ2-5, with 8 bases identical to TRBD1. The CDR3 has 13 residues. The germline gives CDR1 MNHEY, CDR2 SVGAGI. The trim removed 5 bases at V and 5 bases at J, leaving 4 bases unmatched. CDR3 in amino acids: CASSPTGDETQYF. The CDR3 bases are TGTGCCAGCAGTCCGACAGGGGACGAGACCCAGTACTTC.

This clone has a handful of counts. This chain joins TRBV7-7 and TRBJ2-2; unclear D gene. Germline CDR1 SSHAT, CDR2 FNYEAQ (reference sequence). Trimming cost V 1 base and J 4 bases, with 7 bases left between them. CDR3 length: 14 residues. CDR3 coding DNA: TGTGCCAGCAGCTTAGTTGGCAGCACCGGGGAGCTGTTTTTT. Its protein product is CASSLVGSTGELFF.

V usage is TRBV7-9 and J usage is TRBJ2-3; 12 bases are a match to TRBD2. V lost 4 bases to trimming and J lost 2 bases; unmatched junction nucleotides: 4. The CDR3 runs to 16 residues. Germline lookup yields CDR1 SEHNR and CDR2 FQNEAQ (reference sequence). The CDR3: CASSSTSGGFTDTQYF. CDR3 bases: TGTGCCAGCAGCTCCACTAGCGGGGGGTTCACAGATACGCAGTATTTT.

The chain joins TRBV7-8 to TRBJ2-7; the D call may be TRBD1 or TRBD2 (5 bases each). The germline V gene encodes CDR1 SGHVS and CDR2 FQNEAQ. The CDR3 spans 13 residues. V was shortened by 0 bases and J by 3 bases, with 6 bases between the two germline ends. The CDR3 nucleotides are TGTGCCAGCAGCTTAGCTGGGGGCTACGAGCAGTACTTC. It codes for CASSLAGGYEQYF.

V gene TRBV5-4 combines with J gene TRBJ2-1; TRBD1 is a possible D gene (5 bases). The V end was cut by 2 bases, the J end by 2 bases, with 11 bases between. Germline V gene lookup returns CDR1 SGHNT and CDR2 YYREEE (reference sequence). The CDR3 is 15 residues long. CDR3 sequence (DNA): TGTGCCAGCAGCTTCTTCAGGGAACCCTACAATGAGCAGTTCTTC. It encodes CASSFFREPYNEQFF.

The genes are TRBV9 and TRBJ2-5; maybe TRBD2 (7 bases). The CDR3 has 15 amino acids. With 4 bases removed from V and 5 bases from J, the gap between germline ends came to 18 bases. CDR1 and CDR2 from the germline V gene are SGDLS and YYNGEE. The CDR3 nucleotides are TGTGCCAGCAGCCCCCTTGGGGGGGCTTGGGAGACCCAGTACTTC. Translated, it gives CASSPLGGAWETQYF.

The V call is TRBV19, the J call TRBJ2-2, with D tentatively TRBD1 (6 bases). Trimming left V 1 base short and J 2 bases short, with 8 bases between. CDR3 length equals 15 residues. Germline assignment: CDR1 LNHDA and CDR2 SQIVND (reference sequence). CDR3 protein: CASSIGTANTGELFF. The DNA for the CDR3 is TGTGCCAGTAGTATAGGGACAGCCAACACCGGGGAGCTGTTTTTT.

The chain has TRBV27 and TRBJ1-6, with 8 bases that match TRBD1. V shed 5 bases and J 7 bases; nucleotides not matched to a gene: 4. The germline gives CDR1 MNHEY, CDR2 SMNVEV (reference sequence). The CDR3 has 14 residues. CDR3 bases: TGTGCCAGCAGTCGGCGGACAGGGAATTCACCCCTCCACTTT. Its translation is CASSRRTGNSPLHF.

The chain links TRBV29-1 to TRBJ1-2; no definite D call. The CDR3 is 15 residues long. Looked up from germline, CDR1 is SQVTM and CDR2 is ANQGSEA. V dropped 3 bases and J dropped 4 bases, with 18 bases sitting between them. The CDR3 DNA reads as TGCAGCGTTGACATGACGGAGGGAGAGAGCTATGGCTACACCTTC. It specifies CSVDMTEGESYGYTF.